A selection of T cell receptor beta chains follows, all from one sample in a study of blood T cell repertoires in COVID-19. The data were produced by immunoSEQ multiplex PCR, yet TCRdb's version contains in-frame clones alone and is incomplete. Here the sample spans roughly 160,000 clones, over 70% being singletons. The material sequenced was peripheral blood. These receptors originate from a woman aged 55-69 years with acute or convalescent COVID-19. Each CDR3 is given with its conserved first and last residue. The order of the fields is clone size, J gene, D gene, V gene, CDR3 protein, CDR3 DNA. A D gene is named only where the DNA matches it firmly. Expanded clones are given a class, and other clones once, few, many or no size at all.

- TRBJ2-2 TRBD2 TRBV5-1 CASSLVGGSNTGELFF TGCGCCAGCAGCTTGGTCGGGGGGTCGAACACCGGGGAGCTGTTTTTT
- TRBJ2-5 TRBD2 TRBV7-9 CASSKSSTRLAGSQETQYF TGTGCCAGCAGCAAATCCTCAACCAGACTAGCGGGGAGCCAAGAGACCCAGTACTTC
- TRBJ2-5 TRBD1 TRBV6-5 CASRKDRGETQYF TGTGCCAGCAGAAAAGACAGGGGGGAGACCCAGTACTTC
- TRBJ2-7 - TRBV18 CASSPLSYEQYF TGTGCCAGCTCACCTCTCAGCTACGAGCAGTACTTC
once TRBJ1-2 TRBD1 TRBV6-2/TRBV6-3 CASSDRADGYTF TGTGCCAGCAGCGACAGGGCGGATGGCTACACCTTC
- TRBJ2-2 TRBD2 TRBV11-2 CASSLQLAGGVTGELFF TGTGCCAGCAGCTTACAGCTAGCGGGGGGTGTCACCGGGGAGCTGTTTTTT
- TRBJ2-7 - TRBV25-1 CASSHIRAGSYEQYF TGTGCCAGCAGCCACATCCGGGCGGGGTCCTACGAGCAGTACTTC
- TRBJ2-7 TRBD2 TRBV6-2/TRBV6-3 CASSRTSGGKYEQYF TGTGCCAGCAGCCGGACTAGCGGGGGGAAATACGAGCAGTACTTC
- TRBJ2-5 TRBD2 TRBV6-5 CASSYLAGVNQETQYF TGTGCCAGCAGTTACCTAGCGGGGGTAAATCAAGAGACCCAGTACTTC
- TRBJ1-2 - TRBV3-1/TRBV3-2 CASSQGEYGYTF TGTGCCAGCAGCCAAGGAGAATATGGCTACACCTTC
once TRBJ1-4 TRBD1 TRBV7-9 CASSPPGQGREKLFF TGTGCCAGCAGCCCTCCGGGACAGGGTCGGGAAAAACTGTTTTTT
- TRBJ2-5 - TRBV19 CASSISPWETQYF TGTGCCAGTAGTATAAGCCCCTGGGAGACCCAGTACTTC
few TRBJ1-2 - TRBV6-1 CASSDIPPRAHYGYTF TGTGCCAGCAGTGATATCCCCCCCAGGGCCCACTATGGCTACACCTTC
- TRBJ2-1 TRBD2 TRBV7-2 CASSLLLAVYNEQFF TGTGCCAGCAGCTTATTGCTAGCGGTTTACAATGAGCAGTTCTTC